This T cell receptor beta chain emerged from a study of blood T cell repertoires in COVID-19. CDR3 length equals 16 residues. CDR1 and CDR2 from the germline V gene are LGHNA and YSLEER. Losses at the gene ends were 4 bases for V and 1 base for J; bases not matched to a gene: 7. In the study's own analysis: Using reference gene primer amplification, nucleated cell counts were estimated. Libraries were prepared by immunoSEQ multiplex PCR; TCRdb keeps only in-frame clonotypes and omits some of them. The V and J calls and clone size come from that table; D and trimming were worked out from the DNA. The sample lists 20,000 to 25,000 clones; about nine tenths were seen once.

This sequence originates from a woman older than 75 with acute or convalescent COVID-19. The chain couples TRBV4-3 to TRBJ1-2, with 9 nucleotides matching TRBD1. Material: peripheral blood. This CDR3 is CASSPPPGQGNYGYTF. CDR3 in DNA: TGCGCCAGCAGCCCCCCCCCGGGACAGGGTAACTATGGCTACACCTTC.